This T cell receptor beta chain is drawn from a study of T cell changes during pregnancy in multiple sclerosis. Germline lookup yields CDR1 LNHDA and CDR2 SQIVND (reference sequence). The CDR3 runs 15 residues. V was clipped by 2 bases and J by 0 bases, with 8 bases between them. Measured with immunoSEQ multiplex PCR; TCRdb has only the in-frame clones, and not every one. This sample has fewer than 85,000 clones, with just over 90% found just once. The origin of this receptor is a female donor with multiple sclerosis, enrolled in a pregnancy study. The V gene is TRBV19, the J gene TRBJ1-5, with D hard to call. The sample consisted of peripheral blood, taken in the second trimester of pregnancy. DNA of the CDR3: TGTGCCAGTAGTATACAGGCAGATAGCAATCAGCCCCAGCATTTT. Protein product: CASSIQADSNQPQHF.